This T cell receptor (beta chain) derives from a study of shared clonotypes between healthy human individuals. CDR1 MNHEY and CDR2 SMNVEV come from the germline V gene (reference sequence). The CDR3 length is 13 residues. The V end lost 6 bases, the J end lost 2 bases, and 10 bases lay between the germline ends. As for this clone: Its cognate antigen is unknown. In the same sample, other DNA sequences code for this CDR3.

The test was conducted at deep level. Some clones are missing from TCRdb's copy, which holds only in-frame ones; the method was immunoSEQ multiplex PCR. The sample has over 700,000 clones; 72% are singletons. Study conclusions and caveats: Shared clonotypes across all four donors exceeded non-shared ones in generation probability.

The sequenced material came from memory CD4+ T cells sorted from blood. Subset here: CD45RA-negative fraction. This TCR derives from a woman aged 25 to 45 in good health. V usage is TRBV27 and J usage is TRBJ2-5; TRBD1 is a possible D gene (5 bases). The CDR3 is CASSRTRQETQYF. The CDR3, as DNA: TGTGCCAGCAGCCGGACAAGACAAGAGACCCAGTACTTC.